This TCR beta chain was obtained from a study of CD8 T cells in ankylosing spondylitis (dated by TCRdb to 2017 to 2019). Broadly, across the study: To find TCR variants linked to disease, the study profiled T cell receptor beta repertoires in ankylosing spondylitis patients and healthy donors. Samples of peripheral blood were taken, and for ankylosing spondylitis patients, synovial fluid was collected as well. In total, the full study cohort was made up of roughly 110 healthy donors and roughly 27 ankylosing spondylitis patients.

Worth noting for this clonotype: Its binding antigen is unknown. Base qualities are not provided; no much larger clone lies one nucleotide away.

For each ankylosing spondylitis patient, the synovial fluid sample was matched to a blood sample from that same patient. Sequencing relied on an Illumina HiSeq 2500. Quantitative 5'-RACE with molecular barcodes was used to prepare TCR beta libraries. The authors' analysis ran thus. A new computational method, built on a probabilistic model of VDJ rearrangement, was used to identify disease-linked TCR variants. TCRdb handled the public reads itself, with Q25 trimming in fastp and clone calling in MiXCR, and kept productive beta chains. Every distinct CDR3 protein forms one entry, paired with its most common genes and DNA. None of the V and J calls come from the authors' own analysis; TCRdb made them. The sample has approximately 60,000 distinct CDR3 sequences on record, around 6.4% of them singletons. Around 5.3% of the sample lies in the top ten. What the research found in general, with its limitations: The disease-linked clones had a CD8+ phenotype and were found at relatively low frequencies in peripheral blood. Blood from ankylosing spondylitis patients appeared to be characterized by a TCR beta motif composed of 7 to 9 highly homologous amino acid variants. Significant enrichment of the disease-linked clones was reported in matched synovial fluid samples from ankylosing spondylitis patients. Some TCR beta motif variants had previously been reported in synovial fluid and blood of reactive arthritis patients, which suggested common disease-initiation mechanisms.

The sequence was obtained from a male donor with ankylosing spondylitis. The sequencing sample was made of synovial fluid, either unsorted or a sorted T cell fraction (not recorded which).

At the DNA level, the sequence is TGTGCCAGCAGAGCCGACGGGAACACTGAAGCTTTCTTT. This gives the protein CASRADGNTEAFF. The chain is encoded by TRBV6-6 joined to TRBJ1-1, with the D gene not clear enough to name. CDR1 and CDR2, looked up from the germline V gene (reference sequence), are MNHNY and SVGAGI. Counted from cysteine to phenylalanine, this CDR3 has 13 amino acids. Only the CDR3 part of the read is kept: 39 bases, read in frame from the first base. Trimming removed 6 bases from V and 1 base from J, leaving 9 bases between the germline ends.